The rows below give T cell receptor beta chains drawn from one sample of a study of blood T cell repertoires in COVID-19. The table came from immunoSEQ multiplex PCR; TCRdb's copy has only in-frame clones and leaves some out. This table holds approximately 270,000 clones, about 91% found once. The sequencing input was peripheral blood. The source of these receptors is a man older than 75 with acute or convalescent COVID-19. CDR3s leave out the opening cysteine and the closing phenylalanine or tryptophan. D genes are given only for firm matches.

D gene: TRBD2
V gene: TRBV5-4
CDR3 protein: ASNRKDRGTSGRNYEQY

D gene: -
V gene: TRBV7-2
CDR3 protein: ASSPAGIYEQY

D gene: TRBD1
V gene: TRBV7-2
CDR3 protein: ASSISTGSSGNTIY

D gene: -
V gene: TRBV13
CDR3 protein: ASSLTSGAGGYT

D gene: -
V gene: TRBV28
CDR3 protein: ASRGQLYTGELF

D gene: -
V gene: TRBV7-2
CDR3 protein: ASSLIGNWGDEQF

D gene: TRBD2
V gene: TRBV9
CDR3 protein: ASSVGSGSPTEQF

D gene: TRBD2
V gene: TRBV5-4
CDR3 protein: ASSPQTSGRGSGANVLT

D gene: -
V gene: TRBV3-1/TRBV3-2
CDR3 protein: ASSQAQFHNTEAF

D gene: TRBD1
V gene: TRBV7-9
CDR3 protein: ASSSDRDSPLH

D gene: -
V gene: TRBV19
CDR3 protein: ATSQTLGRNEQF

D gene: -
V gene: TRBV5-1
CDR3 protein: ASSLRLGSGYGYT

D gene: -
V gene: TRBV19
CDR3 protein: ASSISRGGSGELF

D gene: -
V gene: TRBV7-9
CDR3 protein: ASSSLALNSFGELF

D gene: -
V gene: TRBV6-5
CDR3 protein: ASSRDRRNEKLF

D gene: TRBD2
V gene: TRBV7-2
CDR3 protein: ASSSLAGVTGELF

D gene: -
V gene: TRBV15
CDR3 protein: ATSRVRGSNEKLF

D gene: -
V gene: TRBV10-3
CDR3 protein: AVRGPVKDEQF

D gene: -
V gene: TRBV7-2
CDR3 protein: ASSLGGRNTEAF

D gene: -
V gene: TRBV19
CDR3 protein: ASSIRDNNQPQH

D gene: -
V gene: TRBV9
CDR3 protein: ASSSYTTNYGYT

D gene: TRBD1
V gene: TRBV5-1
CDR3 protein: ASRRDRVSGNTIY

D gene: -
V gene: TRBV18
CDR3 protein: ASSSGLREKLF

D gene: -
V gene: TRBV28
CDR3 protein: ASKPGTIYYEQY

D gene: -
V gene: TRBV2
CDR3 protein: ASSERSATGYEQY